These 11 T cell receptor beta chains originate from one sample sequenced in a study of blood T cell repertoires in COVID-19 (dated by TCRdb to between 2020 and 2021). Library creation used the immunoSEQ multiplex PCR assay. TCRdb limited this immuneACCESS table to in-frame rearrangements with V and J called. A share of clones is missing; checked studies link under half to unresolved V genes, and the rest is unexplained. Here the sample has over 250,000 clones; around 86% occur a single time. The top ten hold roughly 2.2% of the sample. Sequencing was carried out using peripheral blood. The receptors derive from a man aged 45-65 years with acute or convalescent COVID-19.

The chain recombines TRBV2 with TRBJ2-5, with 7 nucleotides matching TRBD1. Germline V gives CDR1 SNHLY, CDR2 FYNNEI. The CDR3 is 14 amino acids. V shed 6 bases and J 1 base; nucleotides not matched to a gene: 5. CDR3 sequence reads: CASSGTVVQETQYF. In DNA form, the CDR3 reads TGTGCCAGCAGCGGGACAGTAGTCCAAGAGACCCAGTACTTC.

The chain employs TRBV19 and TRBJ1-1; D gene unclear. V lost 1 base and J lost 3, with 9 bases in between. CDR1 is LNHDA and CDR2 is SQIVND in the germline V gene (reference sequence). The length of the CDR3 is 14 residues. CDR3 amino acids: CASSIGRRYTEAFF. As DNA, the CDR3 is TGTGCCAGTAGTATAGGAAGGAGGTACACTGAAGCTTTCTTT.

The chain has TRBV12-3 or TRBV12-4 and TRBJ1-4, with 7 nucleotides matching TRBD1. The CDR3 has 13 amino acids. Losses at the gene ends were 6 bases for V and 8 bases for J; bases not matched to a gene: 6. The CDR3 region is CASSETGREKLFF. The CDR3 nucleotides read TGTGCCAGCAGCGAGACAGGGCGAGAAAAACTGTTTTTT.

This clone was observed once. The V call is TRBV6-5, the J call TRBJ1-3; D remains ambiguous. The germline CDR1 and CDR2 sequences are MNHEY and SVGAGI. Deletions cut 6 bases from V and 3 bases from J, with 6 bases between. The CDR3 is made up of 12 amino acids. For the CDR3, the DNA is TGTGCCAGCAGACAAAGTGGAAACACCATATATTTT. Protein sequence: CASRQSGNTIYF.

This CDR3 reads CASIAGGRWYF. DNA for the CDR3: TGTGCCAGCATTGCGGGGGGACGTTGGTACTTC. The chain combines TRBV6-5 with TRBJ2-7; 8 bases align to TRBD2. Germline V lookup: CDR1 MNHEY, CDR2 SVGAGI. V shed 7 bases and J 12 bases; nucleotides not matched to a gene: 8. CDR3 length: 11 amino acids.

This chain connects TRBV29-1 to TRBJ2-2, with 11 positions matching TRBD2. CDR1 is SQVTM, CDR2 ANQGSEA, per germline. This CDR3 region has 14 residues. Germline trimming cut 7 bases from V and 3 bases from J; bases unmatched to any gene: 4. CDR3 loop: CSATSGAYTGELFF. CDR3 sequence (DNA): TGCAGCGCGACTAGCGGGGCTTACACCGGGGAGCTGTTTTTT.

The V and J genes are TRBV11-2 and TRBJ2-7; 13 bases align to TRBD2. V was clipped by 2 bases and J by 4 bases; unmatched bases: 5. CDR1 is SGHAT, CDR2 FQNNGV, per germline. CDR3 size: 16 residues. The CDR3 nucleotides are TGTGCCAGCAGCTTATTGGGGACTAGCGGGGATTACGAGCAGTACTTC. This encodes CASSLLGTSGDYEQYF.

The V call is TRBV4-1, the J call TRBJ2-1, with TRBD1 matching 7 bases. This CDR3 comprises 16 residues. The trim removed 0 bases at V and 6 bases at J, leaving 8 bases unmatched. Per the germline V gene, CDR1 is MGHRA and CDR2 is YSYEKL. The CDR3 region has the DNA TGCGCCAGCAGCCAAGAAGGGGGCCGGCAATCCAATGAGCAGTTCTTC. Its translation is CASSQEGGRQSNEQFF.

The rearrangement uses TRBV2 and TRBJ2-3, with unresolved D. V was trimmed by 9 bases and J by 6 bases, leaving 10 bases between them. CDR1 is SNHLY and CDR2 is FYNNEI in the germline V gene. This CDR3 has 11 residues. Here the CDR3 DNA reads TGTGCCAGAGACTCAGCTGATACGCAGTATTTT. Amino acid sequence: CARDSADTQYF.

The CDR3 here is CAIREDRAGNTIYF. The CDR3 region has the DNA TGTGCCATCAGGGAAGACAGGGCTGGAAACACCATATATTTT. The V gene is TRBV10-3, the J gene TRBJ1-3, with 7 nucleotides matching TRBD1. The ends lost 6 bases at V and 2 bases at J; junction bases unmatched: 4. The germline gives CDR1 ENHRY, CDR2 SYGVKD. The CDR3 is made up of 14 amino acids.

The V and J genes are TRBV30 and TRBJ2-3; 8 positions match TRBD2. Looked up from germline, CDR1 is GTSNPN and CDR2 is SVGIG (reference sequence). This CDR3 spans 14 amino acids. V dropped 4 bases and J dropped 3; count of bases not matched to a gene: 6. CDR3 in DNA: TGTGCCTGGAAACCAGCGGGGGCTACAGATACGCAGTATTTT. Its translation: CAWKPAGATDTQYF.